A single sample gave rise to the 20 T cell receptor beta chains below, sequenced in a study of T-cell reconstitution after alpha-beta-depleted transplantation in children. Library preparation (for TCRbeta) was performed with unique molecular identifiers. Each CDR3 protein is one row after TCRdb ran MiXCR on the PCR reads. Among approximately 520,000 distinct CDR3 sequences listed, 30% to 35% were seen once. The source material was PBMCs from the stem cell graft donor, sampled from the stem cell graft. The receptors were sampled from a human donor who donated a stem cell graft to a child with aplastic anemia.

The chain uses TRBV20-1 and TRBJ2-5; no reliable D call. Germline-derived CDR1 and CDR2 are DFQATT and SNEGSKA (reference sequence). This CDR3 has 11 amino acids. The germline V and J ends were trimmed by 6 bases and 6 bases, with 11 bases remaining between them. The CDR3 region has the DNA TGCAGTGCCCAATTTAGGCAGACCCAGTACTTC. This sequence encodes CSAQFRQTQYF.

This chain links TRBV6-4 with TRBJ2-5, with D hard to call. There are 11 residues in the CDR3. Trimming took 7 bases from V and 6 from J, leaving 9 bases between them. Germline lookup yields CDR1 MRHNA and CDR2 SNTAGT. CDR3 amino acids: CASKSSKTQYF. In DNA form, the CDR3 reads TGTGCCAGCAAATCGTCAAAGACCCAGTACTTC.

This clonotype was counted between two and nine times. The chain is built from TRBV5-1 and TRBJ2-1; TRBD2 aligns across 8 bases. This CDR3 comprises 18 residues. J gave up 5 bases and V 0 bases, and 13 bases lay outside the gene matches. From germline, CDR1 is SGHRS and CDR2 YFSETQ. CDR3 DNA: TGCGCCAGCAGCTTGGGCGCCCGACCGGGAGGGTTGAACAATGAGCAGTTCTTC. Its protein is CASSLGARPGGLNNEQFF. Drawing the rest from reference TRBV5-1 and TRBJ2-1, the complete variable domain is KAGVTQTPRYLIKTRGQQVTLSCSPISGHRSVSWYQQTPGQGLQFLFEYFSETQRNKGNFPGRFSGRQFSNSRSEMNVSTLELGDSALYLCASSLGARPGGLNNEQFFGPGTRLTVL.

This CDR3 is CASSASGGEYTQYF. The CDR3 coding sequence is TGTGCCAGCAGTGCCTCAGGGGGCGAGTATACGCAGTATTTT. The gene calls are TRBV6-1 and TRBJ2-3; TRBD1 matches at 8 bases. Unmatched junction bases numbered 7, after V lost 4 bases and J lost 7 bases. CDR1 MNHNS and CDR2 SASEGT come from the germline V gene. This CDR3 comprises 14 residues.

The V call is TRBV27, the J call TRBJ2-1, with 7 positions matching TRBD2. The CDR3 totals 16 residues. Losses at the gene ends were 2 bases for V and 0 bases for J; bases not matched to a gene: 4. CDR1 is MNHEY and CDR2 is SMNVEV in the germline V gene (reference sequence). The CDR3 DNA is TGTGCCAGCAGTTTAGTACTAGCGAGCTCCTACAATGAGCAGTTCTTC. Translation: CASSLVLASSYNEQFF.

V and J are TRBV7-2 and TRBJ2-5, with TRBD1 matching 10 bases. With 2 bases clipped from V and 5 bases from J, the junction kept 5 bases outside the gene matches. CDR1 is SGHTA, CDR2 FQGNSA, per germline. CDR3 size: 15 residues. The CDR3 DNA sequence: TGTGCCAGCAGCTTATCTCCGGGACAGGGGGAGACCCAGTACTTC. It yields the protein CASSLSPGQGETQYF.

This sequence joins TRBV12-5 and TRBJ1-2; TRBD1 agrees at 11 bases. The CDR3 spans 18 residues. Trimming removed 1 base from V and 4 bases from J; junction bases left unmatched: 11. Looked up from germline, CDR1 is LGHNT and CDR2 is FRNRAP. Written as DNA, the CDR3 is TGTGCTAGTGGTTTGGCGGGACCGGGACAGGGGGTCGGCTATGGCTACACCTTC. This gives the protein CASGLAGPGQGVGYGYTF.

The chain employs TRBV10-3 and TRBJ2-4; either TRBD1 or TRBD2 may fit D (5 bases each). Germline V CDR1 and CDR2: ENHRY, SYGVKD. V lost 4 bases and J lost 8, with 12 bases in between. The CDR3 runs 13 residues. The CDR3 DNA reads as TGTGCCATCAGTGGGGGACCTTCGGACATTCAGTACTTC. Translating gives CAISGGPSDIQYF.

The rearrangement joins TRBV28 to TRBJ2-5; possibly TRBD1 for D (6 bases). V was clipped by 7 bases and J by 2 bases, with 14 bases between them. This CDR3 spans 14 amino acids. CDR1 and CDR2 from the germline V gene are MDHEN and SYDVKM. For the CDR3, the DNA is TGTGCCAGCATCCCAACAGGGTTTCAAGAGACCCAGTACTTC. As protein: CASIPTGFQETQYF.

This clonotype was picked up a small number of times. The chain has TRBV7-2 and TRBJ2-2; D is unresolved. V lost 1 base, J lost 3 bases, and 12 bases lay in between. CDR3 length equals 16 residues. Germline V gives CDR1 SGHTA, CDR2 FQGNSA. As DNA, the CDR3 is TGTGCCAGCAGCTTAGTTTGGCAGGTGGACACCGGGGAGCTGTTTTTT. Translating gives CASSLVWQVDTGELFF. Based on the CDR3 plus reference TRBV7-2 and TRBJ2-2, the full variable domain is GAGVSQSPSNKVTEKGKDVELRCDPISGHTALYWYRQSLGQGLEFLIYFQGNSAPDKSGLPSDRFSAERTGGSVSTLTIQRTQQEDSAVYLCASSLVWQVDTGELFFGEGSRLTVL.

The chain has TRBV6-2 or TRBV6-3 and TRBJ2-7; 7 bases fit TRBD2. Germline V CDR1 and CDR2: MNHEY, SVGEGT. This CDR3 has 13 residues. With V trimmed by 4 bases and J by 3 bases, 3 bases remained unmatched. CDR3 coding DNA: TGTGCCAGCAGTTGGGGCGGGGGCTACGAGCAGTACGTC. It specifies CASSWGGGYEQYV.

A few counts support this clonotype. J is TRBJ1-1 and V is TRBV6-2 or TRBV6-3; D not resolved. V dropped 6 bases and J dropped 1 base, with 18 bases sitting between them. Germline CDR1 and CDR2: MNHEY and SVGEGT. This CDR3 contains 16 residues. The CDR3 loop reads CASSPFSTGENTEAFF. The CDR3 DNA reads TGTGCCAGCAGCCCCTTCTCGACCGGGGAGAACACTGAAGCTTTCTTT.

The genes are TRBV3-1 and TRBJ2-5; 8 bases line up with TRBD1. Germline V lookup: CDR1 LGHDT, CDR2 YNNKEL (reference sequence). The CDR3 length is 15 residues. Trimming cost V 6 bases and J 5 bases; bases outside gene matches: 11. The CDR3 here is CASSQTGQGPETQYF. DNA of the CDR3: TGTGCCAGCAGTCAAACAGGACAGGGCCCGGAGACCCAGTACTTC.

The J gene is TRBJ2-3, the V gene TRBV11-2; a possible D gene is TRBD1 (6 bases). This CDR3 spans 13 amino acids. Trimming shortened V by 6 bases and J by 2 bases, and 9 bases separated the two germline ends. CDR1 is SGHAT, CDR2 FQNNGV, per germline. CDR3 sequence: CASRQGATDTQYF. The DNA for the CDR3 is TGTGCCAGCAGACAGGGAGCCACAGATACGCAGTATTTT.

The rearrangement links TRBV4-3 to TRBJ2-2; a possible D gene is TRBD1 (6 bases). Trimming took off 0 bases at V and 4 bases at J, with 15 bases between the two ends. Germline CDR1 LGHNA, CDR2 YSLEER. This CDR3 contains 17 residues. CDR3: CASSQDVRAGVTGELFF. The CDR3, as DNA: TGCGCCAGCAGCCAAGACGTGCGGGCAGGGGTCACCGGGGAGCTGTTTTTT.

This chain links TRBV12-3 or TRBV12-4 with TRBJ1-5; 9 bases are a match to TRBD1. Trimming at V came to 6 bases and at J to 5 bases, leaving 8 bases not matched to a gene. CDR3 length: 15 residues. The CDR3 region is CASRYTGQGYQPQHF. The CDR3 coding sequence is TGTGCCAGCAGATACACGGGACAGGGATATCAGCCCCAGCATTTT.

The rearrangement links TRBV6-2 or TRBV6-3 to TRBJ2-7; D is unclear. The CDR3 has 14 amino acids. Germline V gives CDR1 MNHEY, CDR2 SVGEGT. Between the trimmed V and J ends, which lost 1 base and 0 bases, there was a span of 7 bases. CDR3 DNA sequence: TGTGCCAGCAGTTACTGGCAGGACTCCTACGAGCAGTACTTC. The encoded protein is CASSYWQDSYEQYF.

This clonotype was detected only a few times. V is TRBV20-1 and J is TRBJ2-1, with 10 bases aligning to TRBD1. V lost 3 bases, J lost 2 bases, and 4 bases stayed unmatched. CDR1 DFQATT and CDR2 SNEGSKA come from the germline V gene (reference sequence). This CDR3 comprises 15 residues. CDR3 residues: CSARGGTGAYNEQFF. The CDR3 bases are TGCAGTGCTAGGGGTGGGACAGGGGCCTACAATGAGCAGTTCTTC.

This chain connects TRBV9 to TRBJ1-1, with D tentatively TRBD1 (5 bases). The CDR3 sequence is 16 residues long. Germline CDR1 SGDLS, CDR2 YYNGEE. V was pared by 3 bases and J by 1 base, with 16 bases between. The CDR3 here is CASSALGEGRNTEAFF. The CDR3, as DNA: TGTGCCAGCAGCGCCCTGGGAGAGGGACGGAACACTGAAGCTTTCTTT.

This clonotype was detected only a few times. The CDR3 here is CASSLGLVSSYNEQFF. Written as DNA, the CDR3 is TGCGCCAGCAGCTTGGGTCTGGTAAGCTCCTACAATGAGCAGTTCTTC. This chain joins TRBV5-1 and TRBJ2-1, with D hard to call. V lost 0 bases, J lost 0 bases, and 10 bases lay in between. The CDR3 runs to 16 residues. CDR1 is SGHRS, CDR2 YFSETQ, per germline.